One and the same sample provided the 25 T cell receptor beta chains below, sequenced in a study of post-analysis software for immune sequencing data. Study-level results: Relative to controls, patients had 4 or 5 TRBV segments at higher frequency, with TRBV5-6, TRBV5-1 and TRBV20-1 among these.

No antigen has been identified for these receptors. TCR beta cDNA libraries included unique molecular identifiers. TCRdb fed the PCR reads into MiXCR, producing one record per CDR3 protein. Here the sample spans hundreds of thousands of distinct CDR3 sequences, over 30% being singletons. The specimen sequenced was blood. The receptors shown here come from a girl aged 2 to 10 with multiple sclerosis.

As DNA, the CDR3 is TGTGCCAGCAGCCAGCTCGGACAGGGTAATTCACCCCTCCACTTT. Its protein product is CASSQLGQGNSPLHF. The chain couples TRBV7-3 to TRBJ1-6, with TRBD1 matching 8 bases. The germline V gene has CDR1 SGHTA and CDR2 FQGTGA. The CDR3 runs to 15 residues. Unmatched junction bases numbered 6, after V lost 5 bases and J lost 6 bases.

This clonotype was detected a few times. V gene TRBV5-6 combines with J gene TRBJ2-3; 11 bases agree with TRBD2. V was clipped by 4 bases and J by 4 bases; unmatched bases: 5. The germline V gene has CDR1 SGHDT and CDR2 YYEEEE. This CDR3 region has 15 residues. DNA for the CDR3: TGTGCCAGCAGCCTTAGCGGGAGGGCTGCAGATACGCAGTATTTT. The encoded protein is CASSLSGRAADTQYF.

This clonotype appeared a few times. The rearrangement uses TRBV5-6 and TRBJ2-3; D not resolved. The CDR3 length is 12 residues. Germline CDR1 and CDR2: SGHDT and YYEEEE. Trimming stripped 4 bases from V and 4 bases from J, with 7 bases between. The CDR3 spells CASSESADTQYF. In DNA, the CDR3 is TGTGCCAGCAGCGAGTCAGCAGATACGCAGTATTTT.

The rearrangement uses TRBV6-6 and TRBJ2-5; 8 nucleotides line up with TRBD2. V shed 0 bases, J shed 3 bases, and the junction held 6 bases outside the gene matches. This CDR3 is 16 amino acids long. Germline V gene data show CDR1 as MNHNY and CDR2 as SVGAGI (reference sequence). The CDR3 spells CASSYSVIAGKETQYF. Here the CDR3 DNA reads TGTGCCAGCAGTTACTCGGTGATAGCGGGAAAAGAGACCCAGTACTTC.

The table lists this clonotype with a few counts. One end of the junction fails to match germline, which may point to a read error. The chain employs TRBV28 and TRBJ1-5; TRBD1 aligns across 7 bases. Germline V CDR1 and CDR2: MDHEN, SYDVKM. This CDR3 contains 16 residues. Here the CDR3 reads CTSSTQGLHINQPQHF. The CDR3 DNA sequence: TGTACCAGCAGTACACAGGGGCTTCATATCAATCAGCCCCAGCATTTT.

This clonotype was observed a handful of times. J is TRBJ1-1 and V is TRBV29-1; 7 bases are a match to TRBD1. CDR3 size: 14 residues. CDR1 is SQVTM and CDR2 is ANQGSEA in the germline V gene. V was pared by 4 bases and J by 7 bases, with 12 bases of the junction left unmatched. The CDR3 DNA reads as TGCAGCGTTGGGGGACAGACCCCGAGCGGTGAAGCTTTCTTT. Protein sequence: CSVGGQTPSGEAFF. The entire variable domain, with the rest obtained from reference TRBV29-1 and TRBJ1-1, is as follows: SAVISQKPSRDICQRGTSLTIQCQVDSQVTMMFWYRQQPGQSLTLIATANQGSEATYESGFVIDKFPISRPNLTFSTLTVSNMSPEDSSIYLCSVGGQTPSGEAFFGQGTRLTVV.

This clonotype has just one count. The V call is TRBV20-1, the J call TRBJ2-4, with unresolved D. This CDR3 has 11 amino acids. V was cut by 5 bases and J by 13 bases, with 15 bases left in between. Germline CDR1 and CDR2: DFQATT and SNEGSKA (reference sequence). CDR3 nucleotides: TGCAGTGCTCCTAATTACAATGAGCAGTACTTC. It specifies CSAPNYNEQYF.

The chain recombines TRBV3-1 with TRBJ1-5, with D hard to call. The germline gives CDR1 LGHDT, CDR2 YNNKEL (reference sequence). There are 15 residues in the CDR3. V lost 0 bases and J lost 4, with 10 bases in between. The CDR3, as DNA: TGTGCCAGCAGCCAAGATATCAGGATAAATCAGCCCCAGCATTTT. As protein: CASSQDIRINQPQHF.

This clonotype was recorded a few times. The rearrangement joins TRBV7-2 to TRBJ1-4, with D hard to call. This CDR3 region has 17 residues. Per germline, CDR1 SGHTA and CDR2 FQGNSA. Trimming cost V 2 bases and J 4 bases, with 17 bases left between them. The CDR3 bases are TGTGCCAGCAGCTTAATCCCCGGACCTACCTTTAATGAAAAACTGTTTTTT. Its translation: CASSLIPGPTFNEKLFF.

Details on this clonotype: One junction end does not reproduce the germline sequence, and a read error may be involved. The chain carries TRBV12-3 or TRBV12-4 and TRBJ1-5; D might be TRBD1 (5 bases). This CDR3 contains 16 residues. DNA of the CDR3: TGTGCCAGCAGGGACGGATGGGACCTTAGCAATCAGCCTCAGCATTTT. This encodes CASRDGWDLSNQPQHF.

V is TRBV19 and J is TRBJ1-2; D gene ambiguous. V was cut by 9 bases and J by 0 bases, with 11 bases left in between. CDR1 LNHDA and CDR2 SQIVND come from the germline V gene (reference sequence). The CDR3 totals 13 residues. The CDR3 nucleotides are TGTGCCAGCGCCCCAGTCGCTAACTATGGCTACACCTTC. Translated: CASAPVANYGYTF.

This clonotype was observed at least ten times. The gene calls are TRBV5-1 and TRBJ1-1; D uncertain. The CDR3 is 11 amino acids. Trimming took off 4 bases at V and 8 bases at J, with 9 bases between the two ends. In germline, CDR1 is SGHRS, CDR2 YFSETQ. This CDR3 reads CASSLDGEAFF. CDR3 DNA: TGCGCCAGCAGCCTCGACGGGGAAGCTTTCTTT.

The rearrangement links TRBV10-3 to TRBJ2-1, with 7 bases that match TRBD2. V shed 4 bases and J 8 bases; nucleotides not matched to a gene: 14. This CDR3 contains 16 residues. The germline V gene has CDR1 ENHRY and CDR2 SYGVKD. The CDR3 is CAISALKWGGKDEQFF. In nucleotides, the CDR3 is TGTGCCATCAGTGCATTGAAGTGGGGGGGGAAGGATGAGCAGTTCTTC.

This rearrangement joins TRBV7-3 to TRBJ1-2; 11 nucleotides line up with TRBD1. The length of the CDR3 is 16 residues. Germline-derived CDR1 and CDR2 are SGHTA and FQGTGA. Germline trimming cut 3 bases from V and 5 bases from J; bases unmatched to any gene: 8. CDR3: CASSFSGTGGSYGYTF. The CDR3 bases are TGTGCCAGCAGCTTTTCCGGGACAGGGGGTTCATATGGCTACACCTTC.

The chain has TRBV20-1 and TRBJ2-3; D is undetermined. The V and J ends lost 0 bases and 4 bases respectively, with 11 bases between them. The germline CDR1 and CDR2 sequences are DFQATT and SNEGSKA (reference sequence). This CDR3 spans 14 amino acids. The CDR3 DNA is TGCAGTGCTAGAGATGGGGTACTGGCAGATACGCAGTATTTT. Translation: CSARDGVLADTQYF.

The V gene is TRBV7-2, the J gene TRBJ2-3; TRBD2 matches at 12 bases. The length of the CDR3 is 19 residues. The germline V gene has CDR1 SGHTA and CDR2 FQGNSA. V was clipped by 2 bases and J by 0 bases; unmatched bases: 9. This chain's CDR3 is CASSLYPRTSGVSTDTQYF. The CDR3 region has the DNA TGTGCCAGCAGCTTATACCCACGGACTAGCGGGGTTAGCACAGATACGCAGTATTTT.

This clonotype was found a few times. V and J are TRBV5-1 and TRBJ2-4; 10 positions agree with TRBD1. The V segment lost 4 bases and the J segment 1 base; nucleotides outside the gene matches: 5. Per the germline V gene, CDR1 is SGHRS and CDR2 is YFSETQ. This CDR3 contains 16 residues. The CDR3 DNA is TGCGCCAGCAGCCTAGGGACAGGGGATGCCAAAAACATTCAGTACTTC. It is translated as CASSLGTGDAKNIQYF. The complete variable domain, with remaining parts taken from reference TRBV5-1 and TRBJ2-4, reads KAGVTQTPRYLIKTRGQQVTLSCSPISGHRSVSWYQQTPGQGLQFLFEYFSETQRNKGNFPGRFSGRQFSNSRSEMNVSTLELGDSALYLCASSLGTGDAKNIQYFGAGTRLSVL.

V is TRBV29-1 and J is TRBJ2-1; D call uncertain. Germline CDR1 is SQVTM and CDR2 is ANQGSEA. V was cut by 8 bases and J by 3 bases, with 8 bases left in between. The CDR3 spans 11 residues. In nucleotides, the CDR3 is TGCAGCAAGTTGGTCTACAATGAGCAGTTCTTC. It is translated as CSKLVYNEQFF.

This sequence joins TRBV11-2 and TRBJ2-2, with D unclear. Germline values: CDR1 SGHAT, CDR2 FQNNGV. V lost 3 bases, J lost 6 bases, and 5 bases lay in between. There are 12 residues in the CDR3. The CDR3: CASSLSPGELFF. In DNA form, the CDR3 reads TGTGCCAGCAGCTTGAGTCCCGGGGAGCTGTTTTTT.

The sample holds a few counts of this clonotype. This sequence joins TRBV24-1 and TRBJ2-5, with D possibly being TRBD1 or TRBD2 (5 bases each). V dropped 0 bases and J dropped 4 bases, with 11 bases sitting between them. Germline CDR1 and CDR2: KGHDR and SFDVKD. This CDR3 is 15 amino acids long. The CDR3 reads CATSDLEGRGETQYF. The CDR3 nucleotides are TGTGCCACCAGTGATTTGGAGGGGAGAGGAGAGACCCAGTACTTC.

The chain combines TRBV19 with TRBJ1-2; D might be TRBD1 (5 bases). This CDR3 is built from 15 residues. V dropped 9 bases and J dropped 0 bases, with 17 bases sitting between them. CDR1 LNHDA and CDR2 SQIVND come from the germline V gene (reference sequence). The CDR3: CASREGPLPNYGYTF. CDR3 sequence (DNA): TGTGCCAGCCGGGAGGGGCCCCTACCTAACTATGGCTACACCTTC. The variable domain in full, with the rest retrieved from reference TRBV19 and TRBJ1-2, is DGGITQSPKYLFRKEGQNVTLSCEQNLNHDAMYWYRQDPGQGLRLIYYSQIVNDFQKGDIAEGYSVSREKKESFPLTVTSAQKNPTAFYLCASREGPLPNYGYTFGSGTRLTVV.

The rearrangement links TRBV6-2 or TRBV6-3 to TRBJ2-7; perhaps TRBD1 as D (6 bases). The CDR3 length is 13 residues. V dropped 0 bases and J dropped 6 bases, with 9 bases sitting between them. In germline, CDR1 is MNHEY, CDR2 SVGEGT. The DNA of the CDR3 is TGTGCCAGCAGTTACTCAGGACAGCGCGAGCAGTACTTC. Its translation: CASSYSGQREQYF.

The chain uses TRBV4-3 and TRBJ1-3; D might be TRBD1 (5 bases). Germline V gene data show CDR1 as LGHNA and CDR2 as YSLEER. Trimming removed 0 bases at V and 0 bases at J, with 6 bases between. This CDR3 contains 15 residues. CDR3 DNA: TGCGCCAGCAGCCAAGACAGGGACTCTGGAAACACCATATATTTT. It is translated as CASSQDRDSGNTIYF.

The rearrangement uses TRBV28 and TRBJ1-2; a weak D match, TRBD1 (6 bases). CDR3 length equals 15 residues. V lost 5 bases and J 8 bases, leaving 21 bases between the germline ends. Germline-derived CDR1 and CDR2 are MDHEN and SYDVKM. The CDR3 is CASSPNPGHLGGYTF. The DNA for the CDR3 is TGTGCCAGCAGTCCCAATCCGGGACACCTGGGGGGCTACACCTTC.

There are a few counts of this clonotype. The V gene is TRBV6-1, the J gene TRBJ2-5, with 10 positions matching TRBD2. Trimming at V came to 5 bases and at J to 4 bases, leaving 13 bases not matched to a gene. Germline V gene data show CDR1 as MNHNS and CDR2 as SASEGT. The CDR3 is made up of 17 amino acids. CDR3 DNA: TGTGCCAGCAGTCGGACTAGCGGCCAGGGGGGAGGAGAGACCCAGTACTTC. The encoded protein is CASSRTSGQGGGETQYF.